This TCR beta chain was retrieved from a study of cytomegalovirus exposure and HLA in healthy donors (dated by TCRdb to about 2017). Context from the whole study: According to an earlier analysis of a few hundred of the donors, roughly 180 million T cells yielded some 120 million unique TCR beta sequences and approximately 300 Gb of sequence data. An early release that covered roughly 600 HLA-typed donors contained around 300 gigabases of sequencing data and 80 million or so unique TCR sequences. The genetic ancestry cluster associated with self-reported Caucasian donors included 81% of the roughly 400 genotyped donors. The aim of the study was to test whether cataloging public T cell receptors could identify signatures of past pathogen exposure. The study used immunosequencing to profile the T cell repertoires of approximately 690 subjects and linked those repertoires to cytomegalovirus serostatus. A separate validation cohort of over 95 different subjects was used in addition to the 666-subject first cohort. To predict cytomegalovirus infection status, the study combined high-throughput TCR immunosequencing, statistical association of individual TCRs with disease status, and machine learning. To study patterns of TCR occurrence, a later analysis re-analyzed previously published TCR beta repertoires from 600 to 750 donors and added high-resolution HLA genotyping. Rather than drawing on any new phenotypic data, the later analysis identified candidate immune exposures from TCR beta sequences and the way those sequences occurred across donors. An earlier analysis of fewer than 750 of the donors used high-throughput TCR beta sequencing to judge whether each TCR beta V gene segment behaved as functional or pseudogenic. Donor age, sex, ethnicity and CMV serostatus were compiled together with the repertoire data. A later genetic analysis used genome-wide SNP genotypes for about 55% of the 666 donors, treating that subset as a discovery cohort. All discovery cohort repertoires had been generated on a single sequencing platform. HLA typing covered class I and class II loci at four-digit resolution. Typing coverage varied by locus: about 620-640 donors for A, B, C, DRB1 and DQB1; 500 to 550 for DQA1; approximately 570 for DPA1; 400 to 480 for DPB1. About 5 DR-DQ haplotypes were handled as single units for association and clustering, since linkage in the cohort was strong. Among 398 genotyped donors of the cohort, an average of approximately 230,000 unique TCR beta nucleotide sequences were sequenced per donor, around 20% of them non-productive. Overall results and qualifications from the work: Presence/absence analyses assumed roughly uniform sequencing depth across donors, an assumption that may not hold. In an earlier analysis of fewer than 700 of the donors, most TCR beta V segments appeared in productive rearrangements about 87% or about 30% of the time, broadly matching IMGT annotations. The authors suggested that the approach could potentially be extended to other disease states and immunological phenotypes. The classifier was reported to diagnose cytomegalovirus status with high specificity and sensitivity in both the original cohort and the validation cohort. Specific HLA alleles were associated with 15,000 to 20,000 TCR beta sequences at a false discovery rate of 0.05 in a later analysis. A further reported finding was that TCR beta sequences accurately predicted the HLA-A and HLA-B alleles for most subjects in the first cohort. Across donors, most TCR sequences were observed very rarely, whereas some public TCRs were present in many individuals. A cluster of highly shared sequence variants was judged likely to be a technical artifact of the sequencing pipeline. Only TCR beta chains were sequenced in this cohort, and the absence of alpha or paired-chain data limited detectable features. Strong co-occurrence of HLA alleles, especially DR and DQ, made assigning TCR associations to individual alleles difficult. A later analysis reported that several top co-occurrence clusters appeared linked to parvovirus B19, influenza, CMV and Epstein-Barr virus. In a later analysis, HLA-associated TCR beta chains showed more clonal expansion and lower generation probabilities than non-associated chains that were equally common. A few of the identified cytomegalovirus-associated TCR beta chains were confirmed in vitro to be specific for cytomegalovirus antigens. According to a later analysis, TCR association rates differed among HLA loci, with DRB1 alleles showing the most associated TCRs and HLA-C alleles showing the fewest. In a later genetic analysis, fewer N-insertions in productive TCRs were reported among donors in an Asian-associated ancestry cluster than the roughly 700-donor mean. A later genetic analysis associated a missense DCLRE1C variant with V-gene and J-gene trimming of TCR beta chains, and an independent cohort replicated the association. Because HLA typing was missing for some donors at each locus, association tests included only the typed subset. Because counts were too low, 15 to 20 rarely observed V segments, including chromosome 9 orphons, were excluded from the earlier analysis of several hundred of the donors. Correlated functional status among segregating V segments might reflect linkage disequilibrium, but an unknown experimental factor could not be ruled out. CMV serostatus was the only immune exposure information available for the cohort. The 87-base-pair reads could not distinguish some IMGT-functional V segments, including TRBV6-2 and TRBV6-3, so those segments were excluded. According to a later analysis, most CMV-associated TCR beta chains appeared to be HLA-restricted, and the HLA associations seemed to be driven largely by CMV exposure. In the study, around 150 TCR beta chains were listed as associated with cytomegalovirus.

Library preparation was by the immunoSEQ multiplex PCR assay. For the multiplex PCR, a mixture combining 60 forward primers for TCR Vbeta segments and 13 reverse primers for TCR Jbeta segments was used. Amplification of the CDR3 region of rearranged TCR beta genes was performed with a multiplex PCR assay on genomic DNA. Amplified TCR beta libraries were sequenced as 87-base-pair reads on the Illumina HiSeq System. On the study's bioinformatics: A later analysis tallied tens of millions of unique TCR beta chains across the 666 repertoires, and around 9.9 million of those chains were shared by two or more donors. Raw reads were error-corrected and collapsed into unique sequences with a nearest-neighbor algorithm that merged closely related sequences to remove PCR and sequencing errors. CDR3 sequences were aligned to IMGT reference sequences to assign V, D and J gene segments. For a sequence to be retained, at least a six-nucleotide match to both a V gene segment and a J gene segment was required. A rearrangement was called productive if the CDR3 had no stop codons and remained in frame with V and J, and every other rearrangement was called non-productive. Following IMGT convention, CDR3 was defined as the stretch from the second conserved V-encoded cysteine up to the conserved J-encoded phenylalanine. The earlier analysis of roughly 590 of the donors excluded any sequence lacking an unambiguous match to a single V gene segment. In an earlier analysis of approximately 550 of the donors, V segments were called functional above 56.7% productive rearrangements and were called segregating when the between-donor standard deviation exceeded 5%. A statistical classification framework was developed to diagnose cytomegalovirus status using the catalog of TCR beta chain sequences. A later analysis assigned V and J genes by comparing TCR nucleotide sequences with IMGT/GENE-DB human TR gene sequences. The TCRdist pipeline was used in a later analysis to assign CDR3 sequences and most-parsimonious VDJ recombination scenarios. In a later analysis, each TCR beta chain was defined by its CDR3 amino acid sequence together with its V-gene family, and reads without a unique V-gene family were excluded. To address suspected cross-contamination and a sequencing artifact, a later analysis removed 592 highly shared, low-generation-probability nucleotide sequences. For each public chain, a later analysis derived a clonal expansion index from normalized ranks of inferred template counts within each repertoire. A later analysis computed generation probabilities with a VDJ recombination model fitted to out-of-frame rearrangements, and checked the results against IGoR. In a later analysis, hypergeometric tests were used to score TCR-TCR, TCR-HLA and TCR-CMV co-occurrence, with a repertoire-size bias correction applied to TCR pairs. False discovery rates were estimated in a later analysis by permuting HLA or CMV assignments 20 times. In a later analysis, co-occurring TCRs were grouped using DBSCAN, and TCRdist sequence similarity was added for clustering within HLA-allele-positive subsets. Repertoires with fewer than 30,000 or more than 120,000 public chains, plus five repertoires with anomalous nucleotide sharing, were excluded from co-occurrence clustering. TCRdb re-hosts the immuneACCESS table, in-frame sequences only. Its copies lack some clones; in the studies checked, an unresolved V gene accounts for under half of them, and the cause for the rest is not known. Clone size and V and J calls were adopted from that table, with D and trimming inferred from the DNA. The sample includes 150,000 to 200,000 clones, with about 65% observed a single time. The biggest ten clones account for around 7% of the sample.

Details on this clone: Its antigen remains undetermined. No clone much larger than this one lies a single base away; base qualities are absent.

In total, 600 or so healthy bone marrow donors made up the cohort. Cohort members were all nominally healthy when sampled, although unrecorded immune exposures were likely present. The donor tested CMV seropositive and was one of the 289 seropositive cohort members. A peripheral blood sample was provided by each donor, and peripheral blood mononuclear cells were used for TCR beta sequencing. The Qiagen DNeasy Blood Extraction Kit was used to extract genomic DNA from the blood cell samples. Unmatched junction bases come to 9, with V trimmed by 5 bases and J by 4 bases. Reading the germline V gene (reference sequence) gives CDR1 MNHEY and CDR2 SMNVEV. Including cysteine and phenylalanine, the CDR3 has 16 amino acids. Of all the DNA, just the CDR3 is kept, 48 bases in frame from base 1.

This receptor was obtained from a man aged 35-49 years in good health and CMV-seropositive. Material: PBMCs. The chain links TRBV27 with TRBJ2-7; 12 central bases correspond to TRBD1. The nucleotide sequence reads TGTGCCAGCAGTCCCACACCGGGACAGGGGGCGTACGAGCAGTACTTC. This is translated as CASSPTPGQGAYEQYF.